These 13 T cell receptor beta chains share one sample of origin, sequenced in a study of T cells after somatic rescue of genetic block. This table comes from immunoSEQ multiplex PCR, and its TCRdb copy is limited to in-frame clones, with some not included. Of over 10,000 clones detected, 65% to 85% appear once; the ten largest clones hold under 25%. Sequences were obtained from peripheral blood mononuclear cells (PBMCs). Source of these receptors: a boy under 18.

The chain couples TRBV28 to TRBJ2-3; the match to TRBD1 covers 8 bases. The V gene end was trimmed by 5 bases and the J gene end by 14 bases; junction bases not matched to a gene: 6. This CDR3 has 11 residues. Germline V CDR1 and CDR2: MDHEN, SYDVKM. The CDR3, as DNA: TGTGCCAGCAGTCTCAGGGGGCCGCGGTATTTT. This sequence encodes CASSLRGPRYF.

This chain connects TRBV7-3 to TRBJ2-2; D is ambiguous. V shed 2 bases and J shed 2 bases, with 6 bases lying between them. Germline CDR1 is SGHTA and CDR2 is FQGTGA. The CDR3 runs to 14 residues. This CDR3 is CASSLGVNTGELFF. The CDR3 coding sequence is TGTGCCAGCAGCTTAGGAGTAAACACCGGGGAGCTGTTTTTT.

V and J are TRBV15 and TRBJ2-5, with 9 bases identical to TRBD1. The CDR3 spans 13 residues. V was pared by 3 bases and J by 4 bases, with 0 bases of the junction left unmatched. Germline CDR1 and CDR2: LNHNV and YYDKDF (reference sequence). CDR3 nucleotide sequence: TGTGCCACCAGCAGGGACAGGGGAGAGACCCAGTACTTC. It yields the protein CATSRDRGETQYF.

The table lists this clone with a few counts. This sequence joins TRBV7-9 and TRBJ2-2; D is undetermined. The V end lost 10 bases, the J end lost 4 bases, and 7 bases lay between the germline ends. The CDR3 is 11 amino acids. The germline CDR1 and CDR2 sequences are SEHNR and FQNEAQ (reference sequence). The DNA for the CDR3 is TGTGCCACCGTGGGCACCGGGGAGCTGTTTTTT. Protein sequence: CATVGTGELFF. The variable domain in full, with the rest retrieved from reference TRBV7-9 and TRBJ2-2, is DTGVSQNPRHKITKRGQNVTFRCDPISEHNRLYWYRQTLGQGPEFLTYFQNEAQLEKSRLLSDRFSAERPKGSFSTLEIQRTEQGDSAMYLCATVGTGELFFGEGSRLTVL.

The chain links TRBV7-9 to TRBJ1-1; D ambiguous. Germline V gene lookup returns CDR1 SEHNR and CDR2 FQNEAQ (reference sequence). Trimming shortened V by 1 base and J by 11 bases, and 14 bases separated the two germline ends. The CDR3 runs to 13 residues. The CDR3 region has the DNA TGTGCCAGCAGCTTAGAAGTGTTAAGGGAGGCTTTCTTT. Translated, it gives CASSLEVLREAFF. The entire variable domain, with the rest obtained from reference TRBV7-9 and TRBJ1-1, is as follows: DTGVSQNPRHKITKRGQNVTFRCDPISEHNRLYWYRQTLGQGPEFLTYFQNEAQLEKSRLLSDRFSAERPKGSFSTLEIQRTEQGDSAMYLCASSLEVLREAFFGQGTRLTVV.

The V and J genes are TRBV28 and TRBJ1-2; no firm D call. This CDR3 is built from 11 residues. Between the trimmed V and J ends, which lost 8 bases and 7 bases, there was a span of 11 bases. Germline CDR1 and CDR2: MDHEN and SYDVKM. CDR3 DNA: TGTGCCAGCTCTTCCCTGGGTGGCTACACCTTC. Its translation is CASSSLGGYTF.

The chain recombines TRBV6-5 with TRBJ2-5; weak D call: TRBD1 (5 bases). The germline V and J ends were trimmed by 0 bases and 5 bases, with 13 bases remaining between them. Germline lookup yields CDR1 MNHEY and CDR2 SVGAGI. The CDR3 totals 15 residues. CDR3 sequence reads: CASSYSTGRRETQYF. The CDR3 DNA sequence: TGTGCCAGCAGTTACTCAACAGGAAGGCGGGAGACCCAGTACTTC.

The V and J genes are TRBV19 and TRBJ1-5; 8 positions agree with TRBD1. The CDR3 extends over 15 amino acids. The ends lost 5 bases at V and 6 bases at J; junction bases unmatched: 9. Germline CDR1 is LNHDA and CDR2 is SQIVND (reference sequence). This CDR3 is CASSFGQGSGQPQHF. CDR3 bases: TGTGCCAGTAGTTTCGGACAGGGAAGTGGTCAGCCCCAGCATTTT.

This chain links TRBV10-3 with TRBJ1-3, with TRBD1 matching over 12 bases. Germline CDR1 is ENHRY and CDR2 is SYGVKD. The length of the CDR3 is 19 residues. J gave up 0 bases and V 6 bases, and 12 bases lay outside the gene matches. The CDR3 sequence is CAIRSPGQGARSSGNTIYF. CDR3 coding DNA: TGTGCCATCAGGTCTCCGGGACAGGGGGCGAGGAGCTCTGGAAACACCATATATTTT.

J is TRBJ1-1 and V is TRBV7-3; D is possibly TRBD1 (5 bases). CDR3 length: 13 amino acids. The V end was cut by 6 bases, the J end by 3 bases, with 11 bases between. CDR1 SGHTA and CDR2 FQGTGA come from the germline V gene. The CDR3 loop is CASSPDRHTEAFF. For the CDR3, the DNA is TGTGCCAGCAGTCCCGACAGACACACTGAAGCTTTCTTT.

The chain is built from TRBV27 and TRBJ1-6, with 8 bases identical to TRBD1. Germline assignment: CDR1 MNHEY and CDR2 SMNVEV (reference sequence). There are 15 residues in the CDR3. The V and J ends lost 2 bases and 6 bases, in that order; junction bases with no gene match: 3. CDR3 residues: CASSLDRGRNSPLHF. CDR3 bases: TGTGCCAGCAGTTTAGACAGGGGTCGTAATTCACCCCTCCACTTT.

The chain has TRBV6-5 and TRBJ1-3, with no clear D. Germline values: CDR1 MNHEY, CDR2 SVGAGI. V was clipped by 6 bases and J by 4 bases, with 16 bases between them. The CDR3 totals 15 residues. CDR3 in DNA: TGTGCCAGCAGCCTGCGCCGACCGAGAGGAAACACCATATATTTT. Translated: CASSLRRPRGNTIYF.

This clone was picked up a small number of times. V and J are TRBV4-1 and TRBJ2-5; possible D gene TRBD1, 6 bases. The length of the CDR3 is 17 residues. Germline V gene sequence: CDR1 MGHRA, CDR2 YSYEKL. V shed 1 base and J shed 0 bases, with 15 bases lying between them. This CDR3 reads CASSQGRQVLYQETQYF. The CDR3 region has the DNA TGCGCCAGCAGCCAAGGTCGACAGGTTTTGTACCAAGAGACCCAGTACTTC.